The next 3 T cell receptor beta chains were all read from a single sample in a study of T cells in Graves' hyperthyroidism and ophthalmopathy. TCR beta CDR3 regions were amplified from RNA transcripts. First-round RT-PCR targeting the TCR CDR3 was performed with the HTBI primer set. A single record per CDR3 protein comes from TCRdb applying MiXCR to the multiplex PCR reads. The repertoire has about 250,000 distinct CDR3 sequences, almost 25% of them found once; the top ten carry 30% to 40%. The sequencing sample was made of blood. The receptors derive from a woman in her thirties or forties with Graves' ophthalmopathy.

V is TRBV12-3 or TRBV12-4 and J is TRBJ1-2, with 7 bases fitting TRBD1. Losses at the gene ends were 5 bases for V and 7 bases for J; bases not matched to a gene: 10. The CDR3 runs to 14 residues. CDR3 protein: CASSQRRDSPGYTF. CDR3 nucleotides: TGTGCCAGCAGTCAACGAAGGGACAGCCCTGGCTACACCTTC.

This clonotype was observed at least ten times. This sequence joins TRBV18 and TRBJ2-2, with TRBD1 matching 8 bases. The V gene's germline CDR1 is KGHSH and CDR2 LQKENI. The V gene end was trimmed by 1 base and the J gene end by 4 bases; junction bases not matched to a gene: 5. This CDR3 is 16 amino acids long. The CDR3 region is CASSPRTGSITGELFF. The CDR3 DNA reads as TGTGCCAGCTCACCACGGACAGGGAGTATCACCGGGGAGCTGTTTTTT.

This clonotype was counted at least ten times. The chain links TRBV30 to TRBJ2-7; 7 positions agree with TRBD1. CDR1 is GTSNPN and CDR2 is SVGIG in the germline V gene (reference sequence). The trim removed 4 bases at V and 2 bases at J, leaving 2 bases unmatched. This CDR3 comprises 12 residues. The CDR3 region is CAWNRGTYEQYF. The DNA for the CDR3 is TGTGCCTGGAACAGGGGAACCTACGAGCAGTACTTC.